Following are 16 T cell receptor beta chains from one sample sequenced in a study of molecular identifiers for immune sequencing clone quantification. A single record per CDR3 protein comes from TCRdb applying MiXCR to the PCR reads. The sample includes about 510,000 distinct CDR3 sequences, about a quarter seen only once; the top ten take around 0.78%. Sequencing was performed on naive CD8+ T cells from blood, with Jurkat cell RNA spiked in. The sample's subset: FACS-sorted CD8+CD4-CCR7+CD45RA+ naive T cells. The receptors were sampled from a human donor in good health. Some libraries in this study had Jurkat cell RNA spiked in.

Details on this clonotype: At one boundary the junction diverges from the germline segment, which might be a read error. The CDR3 region has the DNA TGTGCCAGCAGTTCGGGACAGGGGGAATCCTACGAGCACTACTTC. The encoded protein is CASSSGQGESYEHYF. The V gene is TRBV27, the J gene TRBJ2-7; 11 positions match TRBD1. CDR3 length equals 15 residues. The germline CDR1 and CDR2 sequences are MNHEY and SMNVEV (reference sequence).

The rearrangement uses TRBV9 and TRBJ1-6; D not resolved. V was cut by 0 bases and J by 3 bases, with 4 bases left in between. The CDR3 totals 14 residues. CDR1 is SGDLS and CDR2 is YYNGEE in the germline V gene. The CDR3 DNA follows: TGTGCCAGCAGCGTAGGGGACTATAATTCACCCCTCCACTTT. It encodes CASSVGDYNSPLHF.

Of note for this clonotype: A read error is possible here, since a much larger clone lies one base away. The missing conserved phenylalanine or tryptophan at the end of this CDR3 makes a read error likely. The chain has TRBV7-9 and TRBJ2-5, with TRBD1 as a possible D gene (5 bases). There are 18 residues in the CDR3. The germline gives CDR1 SEHNR, CDR2 FQNEAQ (reference sequence). V was shortened by 4 bases and J by 3 bases, with 24 bases between the two germline ends. The CDR3 here is CASSSVVVSRGFEETQYL. CDR3 DNA: TGTGCCAGCAGCTCGGTGGTCGTCTCAAGGGGATTCGAAGAGACCCAGTACTTG.

This CDR3 is CASSLWDQPNEQFF. The CDR3 DNA reads as TGTGCCAGCAGCTTATGGGACCAGCCCAATGAGCAGTTCTTC. The chain joins TRBV5-5 to TRBJ2-1; D tentatively fits TRBD1 or TRBD2 (5 bases each). Trimming cost V 2 bases and J 6 bases, with 12 bases left between them. Germline-derived CDR1 and CDR2 are SGHKS and YYEKEE (reference sequence). The CDR3 runs to 14 residues.

This clonotype appeared once. A read error may explain this, as a much larger clone is one base away. The chain couples TRBV13 to TRBJ2-7; D may correspond to TRBD1 or TRBD2 (5 bases each). CDR1 and CDR2 (germline): PRHDT, FYEKMQ (reference sequence). There are 16 residues in the CDR3. Trimming took off 5 bases at V and 4 bases at J, with 21 bases between the two ends. CDR3 bases: TGTGCCAGCAGCCTCGGCCGGGACGCCCAGGTGTACGAGCAGTACTTC. Translated, it gives CASSLGRDAQVYEQYF.

This clonotype was observed a few times. This chain uses TRBV10-3 with TRBJ2-7; the match to TRBD2 covers 9 bases. V shed 9 bases and J 3 bases; nucleotides not matched to a gene: 9. CDR3 length equals 14 residues. Germline assignment: CDR1 ENHRY and CDR2 SYGVKD. CDR3 protein: CAIKQPTSGYEQYF. CDR3 in DNA: TGTGCCATTAAACAACCGACTAGCGGCTACGAGCAGTACTTC.

This clonotype was seen repeatedly, ten times or more. The chain recombines TRBV6-5 with TRBJ2-3, with 7 bases identical to TRBD2. The germline CDR1 and CDR2 sequences are MNHEY and SVGAGI. The CDR3 consists of 16 residues. V dropped 7 bases and J dropped 0; count of bases not matched to a gene: 10. The CDR3 loop reads CASNTGERGSTDTQYF. CDR3 coding DNA: TGTGCCAGCAACACCGGTGAGCGGGGAAGCACAGATACGCAGTATTTT.

This clonotype occurred many times. The chain uses TRBV29-1 and TRBJ1-1; D possibly corresponds to TRBD1 (5 bases). CDR1 is SQVTM, CDR2 ANQGSEA, per germline. The CDR3 consists of 12 residues. Between the trimmed V and J ends, which lost 4 bases and 0 bases, there was a span of 6 bases. CDR3 protein: CSVGQMNTEAFF. DNA of the CDR3: TGCAGCGTTGGACAGATGAACACTGAAGCTTTCTTT.

This clonotype was seen ten or more times. The chain couples TRBV29-1 to TRBJ2-3, with D possibly called TRBD1 or TRBD2 (6 bases each). Germline V gene sequence: CDR1 SQVTM, CDR2 ANQGSEA. Trimming took off 3 bases at V and 4 bases at J, with 17 bases between the two ends. The CDR3 extends over 15 amino acids. Here the CDR3 DNA reads TGCAGCGTTGACTTTAAGGGGGGCAGTGCAGATACGCAGTATTTT. This gives the protein CSVDFKGGSADTQYF.

This clonotype was counted many times. The chain combines TRBV24-1 with TRBJ2-5; D remains unclear. The CDR3 runs 12 residues. The germline V gene has CDR1 KGHDR and CDR2 SFDVKD. Trimming took off 8 bases at V and 3 bases at J, with 9 bases between the two ends. The CDR3 region has the DNA TGTGCCACCATGGGGAATGAAGAGACCCAGTACTTC. It translates to CATMGNEETQYF.

This clonotype occurred many times. V gene TRBV6-2 or TRBV6-3 combines with J gene TRBJ2-7, with D hard to call. The CDR3 spans 11 residues. Trimming shortened V by 4 bases and J by 3 bases, and 4 bases separated the two germline ends. Germline assignment: CDR1 MNHEY and CDR2 SVGEGT. CDR3 protein: CASSLDYEQYF. CDR3 in DNA: TGTGCCAGCAGTTTGGACTACGAGCAGTACTTC.

This clonotype showed up just a few times. V is TRBV28 and J is TRBJ2-5; no clear D. Germline V gene lookup returns CDR1 MDHEN and CDR2 SYDVKM. This CDR3 region has 14 residues. Trimming cost V 2 bases and J 1 base, with 8 bases left between them. The CDR3 sequence is CASSLLLTQETQYF. The CDR3 DNA is TGTGCCAGCAGTTTACTCCTAACCCAAGAGACCCAGTACTTC.

A few counts support this clonotype. This chain uses TRBV5-1 with TRBJ2-5, with D possibly being TRBD1 or TRBD2 (6 bases each). The CDR3 spans 13 residues. From germline, CDR1 is SGHRS and CDR2 YFSETQ. Trimming took off 5 bases at V and 4 bases at J, with 12 bases between the two ends. The CDR3 DNA follows: TGCGCCAGCAGACTAGGAGGGGGAGAGACCCAGTACTTC. Amino acids: CASRLGGGETQYF.

As to this clonotype: With a much larger clone just one base away, this may be a read error. This rearrangement joins TRBV5-1 to TRBJ2-5; possibly TRBD1 for D (6 bases). The CDR3 has 14 residues. Trimming removed 5 bases from V and 7 bases from J, with 18 bases in between. Germline lookup yields CDR1 SGHRS and CDR2 YFSETQ. This chain's CDR3 is CASSLRGGEGTQYF. Written as DNA, the CDR3 is TGCGCCAGCAGTCTGAGAGGGGGTGAAGGGACCCAGTACTTC.

The sample holds a few counts of this clonotype. A read error may account for a junction end that differs from germline. J is TRBJ2-7 and V is TRBV7-9; TRBD1 might be the D (6 bases). This CDR3 spans 12 amino acids. The germline V gene encodes CDR1 SEHNR and CDR2 FQNEAQ (reference sequence). The CDR3 loop is CTSSSDSYEQYF. CDR3 DNA: TGTACCAGCAGCTCGGACAGTTACGAGCAGTACTTC.

The chain combines TRBV4-3 with TRBJ2-1; TRBD2 is a possible D gene (6 bases). The CDR3 is 16 residues long. The V end lost 0 bases, the J end lost 8 bases, and 17 bases lay between the germline ends. Germline-derived CDR1 and CDR2 are LGHNA and YSLEER. In DNA form, the CDR3 reads TGCGCCAGCAGCCAAGATCGGAGCGGAGGGGTAGATGAGCAGTTCTTC. As protein: CASSQDRSGGVDEQFF.